The subject of this entry is one T cell receptor (beta chain). No antigen is known for it. These data come from a study of early stage breast cancer tumors. The CDR3 length is 15 residues. J lost 2 bases, V lost 5 bases, and 3 bases had no gene match. Looked up from germline, CDR1 is SGHNT and CDR2 is YENEEA. General study points: Comparing each tissue with blood distinguished tumor from normal in about 85% of the 16 patients.

The method was immunoSEQ multiplex PCR; TCRdb's version includes in-frame clones alone and lacks a portion of them. Of tens of thousands of clones listed, approximately 80% are singletons. The TCR was taken from a person in their sixties or seventies with breast cancer. Source material: blood. The V call is TRBV11-3, the J call TRBJ1-3; TRBD1 matches 10 bases. The CDR3 DNA sequence: TGTGCCAGCAGCATCGGGACAGGGGCTGGAAACACCATATATTTT. It encodes CASSIGTGAGNTIYF.